These 2 T cell receptor beta chains came from one sample sequenced in a study of low-dose radiotherapy and immunotherapy resistance in tumors. cDNA synthesis used a TRAV/TRBV-specific primer set for both chains. TCR amplification used around 19 PCR cycles, a constant-region primer and a V-primer adapter. TCRdb reanalysed the reads using MiXCR and keeps one entry per CDR3 protein. Counted here are 10,000 to 15,000 distinct CDR3 sequences, roughly 60% occurring once; the ten biggest clones make up approximately 8%. All receptors come from a human donor with advanced metastatic prostate, ovarian, gallbladder or colorectal cancer (not recorded which). This table probably holds off-target reads from a library built for another chain.

This chain uses TRBV6-2 or TRBV6-3 with TRBJ2-3; possibly TRBD1 or TRBD2 for D (5 bases each). CDR3 length equals 16 residues. Germline loops: CDR1 MNHEY, CDR2 SVGEGT. V lost 5 bases and J 3 bases, leaving 18 bases between the germline ends. The CDR3 protein is CASSPIRDRPTDTQYF. The DNA of the CDR3 is TGTGCCAGCAGTCCAATTAGGGACCGCCCAACAGATACGCAGTATTTT.

The chain's CDR3 is CASSRGYEAFF. Written as DNA, the CDR3 is TGTGCCAGCAGTAGGGGGTATGAAGCTTTCTTT. V gene TRBV2 combines with J gene TRBJ1-1; possibly TRBD1 for D (6 bases). The CDR3 is 11 residues long. CDR1 and CDR2 from the germline V gene are SNHLY and FYNNEI. The germline V and J ends were trimmed by 5 bases and 7 bases, with 8 bases remaining between them.